This TCR beta chain was identified during a study of shared clonotypes between healthy human individuals. Looked up from germline, CDR1 is MNHNS and CDR2 is SASEGT. CDR3 size: 17 residues. The ends lost 3 bases at V and 3 bases at J; junction bases unmatched: 5. The assay used deep level. Sequenced by immunoSEQ multiplex PCR; TCRdb stores in-frame clones only, minus some. The sample has a few million clones, approximately 95% seen once. Study-level results: Estimated richness was generally greater in naive than memory subsets.

Turning to this clone: What it binds is not known.

The clonotype was recovered from a man younger than 35 in good health. Some clones in this sample may be carry-over from other donors' samples. The rearrangement links TRBV6-1 to TRBJ2-3; TRBD2 matches at 14 bases. Sequencing was carried out using naive CD4+ T cells from PBMCs. Subset reported: CD45RA+ positively selected. The CDR3 region is CASSEGRLAGGTDTQYF. DNA for the CDR3: TGTGCCAGCAGTGAGGGGCGACTAGCGGGAGGGACAGATACGCAGTATTTT.